What follows describes a single T cell receptor beta chain. Its specificity is unknown. Here immunoSEQ multiplex PCR was the method, and the copy in TCRdb shows in-frame clones only, minus some. The sample records tens of thousands of clones, approximately 93% being singletons. The record originates from a study of cytomegalovirus exposure and HLA in healthy donors. About the research overall: The same platform as the 666 first-cohort repertoires was used for the 95 to 150 validation repertoires, a later analysis reported. Whole-study findings and limits: Rarity marked most TCR sequences, yet some public TCRs occurred in many donors. Both high specificity and high sensitivity reportedly marked the classifier's diagnosis of cytomegalovirus status. Researchers counted around 170 TCR beta chains as cytomegalovirus-associated.

Sample: PBMCs. The receptor's source is a young man in good health and CMV-seropositive.

CDR3 loop: CASSETSGASTDTQYF. CDR3 DNA: TGTGCCAGCAGTGAGACTAGCGGGGCTAGCACAGATACGCAGTATTTT. V gene TRBV2 combines with J gene TRBJ2-3; 11 bases align to TRBD2. Trimming took 3 bases from V and 0 from J; bases not matched to a gene: 2. Germline V gives CDR1 SNHLY, CDR2 FYNNEI. This CDR3 has 16 residues.